The rows below give T cell receptor delta chains drawn from one sample of a study of gammadelta T cells in human blood. TCRdb redid clone calling on the RT-PCR reads using CATT. Of 250 to 350 delta-chain clones listed, less than 9.5% are singletons. The sequencing input was Vgamma9Vdelta2 gamma-delta T cells from infant blood. Receptor source: a human donor. Both conserved end residues are part of each CDR3. D genes are given only for firm matches. The size entry is marked missing in some rows and otherwise reads once, few, many or a size class.

CDR3 length	V gene	D gene	clone size	J gene	CDR3 DNA	CDR3 protein
17	TRDV2	TRDD3	NA	TRDJ1	TGTGCCTGTGACACCGGAACTCTGGGGGACTACACCGATAAACTCATCTTT	CACDTGTLGDYTDKLIF
19	TRDV2	TRDD3	large	TRDJ1	TGTGCCTGTGACAAAAGACCCGTACTGGGGGATACACTCACCGATAAACTCATCTTT	CACDKRPVLGDTLTDKLIF
17	TRDV2	TRDD3	large	TRDJ3	TGTGCCTGTGACAATACTGGGGGTTCCTGGGACACCCGACAGATGTTTTTC	CACDNTGGSWDTRQMFF
17	TRDV2	TRDD3	NA	TRDJ3	TGTGCCTGTGACCTTACTGGGGGATTCTGGGACACCCGACAGATGTTTTTC	CACDLTGGFWDTRQMFF
17	TRDV2	TRDD3	hyperexpanded	TRDJ3	TGTGCCTGTGACACCGTGGGGGATACGCGGGACACCCGACAGATGTTTTTC	CACDTVGDTRDTRQMFF
17	TRDV2	NA	medium-sized	TRDJ3	TGTGCCTGTGACACCTGGGCCTCCTCCTGGGACACCCGACAGATGTTTTTC	CACDTWASSWDTRQMFF
18	TRDV2	TRDD3	NA	TRDJ3	TGTGCCTGTGACGTACTGGGGGTCGACTCCTGGGACACCCGACAGATGTTTTTC	CACDVLGVDSWDTRQMFF
18	TRDV2	TRDD3	large	TRDJ3	TGTGCCTGTGACACCGGGGGATACGCCTCCTGGGACACCCGACAGATGTTTTTC	CACDTGGYASWDTRQMFF
20	TRDV2	TRDD3	large	TRDJ3	TGTGCCTGTGACACCGTACTGGGGGATACCGAATCCTGGGACACCCGACAGATGTTTTTC	CACDTVLGDTESWDTRQMFF
18	TRDV2	NA	large	TRDJ3	TGTGCCTGTGACACTGGGGGCCACAGCTCCTGGGACACCCGACAGATGTTTTTC	CACDTGGHSSWDTRQMFF
18	TRDV2	TRDD3	few	TRDJ2	TGTGCCTGTGACAACGTCCCACTGGGGGATACAGGGACAGCACAACTCTTCTTT	CACDNVPLGDTGTAQLFF
17	TRDV2	NA	large	TRDJ3	TGTGCCTGTGACAATACTGGGAGCTCCTGGGACACCCGACAGATGTTTTTC	CACDNTGSSWDTRQMFF
18	TRDV2	TRDD3	large	TRDJ3	TGTGCCTGTGACATACTGGGGGATAGCTCCTGGGACACCCGACAGATGTTTTTC	CACDILGDSSWDTRQMFF
20	TRDV2	TRDD3	large	TRDJ3	TGTGCCTGTGACACCGTGCGTGGGGGATATAGCTCCTGGGACACCCGACAGATGTTTTTC	CACDTVRGGYSSWDTRQMFF
19	TRDV2	NA	large	TRDJ3	TGTGCCTGTGACCCGATAGGGGCCGAAAGCTCCTGGGACACCCGACAGATGTTTTTC	CACDPIGAESSWDTRQMFF
15	TRDV2	TRDD3	large	TRDJ2	TGTGCCTGTGACATACTGGGGGATTTGACAGCACAACTCTTCTTT	CACDILGDLTAQLFF
19	TRDV2	TRDD3	NA	TRDJ3	TGTGCCTGTGACACTTCCTGGGGGAGCAGCTCCTGGGACACCCGACAGATGTTTTTC	CACDTSWGSSSWDTRQMFF
14	TRDV2	TRDD3	large	TRDJ1	TGTGCCTGTGACACCTGGGGGAACACCGATAAACTCATCTTT	CACDTWGNTDKLIF
19	TRDV2	NA	few	TRDJ3	TGTGCCTGTGACACCTGGGAACGGGATGGCTCCTGGGACACCCGACAGATGTTTTTC	CACDTWERDGSWDTRQMFF
14	TRDV2	NA	large	TRDJ1	TGTGCCTGTGACTCCTTGGGGATCTCCGATAAACTCATCTTT	CACDSLGISDKLIF
18	TRDV2	TRDD3	NA	TRDJ3	TGTGCCTGTGACAATCTGGGGGTCTACTCCTGGGACACCCGACAGATGTTTTTC	CACDNLGVYSWDTRQMFF
20	TRDV2	TRDD3	hyperexpanded	TRDJ3	TGTGCCTGTGACACAGGGAGCTGGGGGATACGAAAATGGGACACCCGACAGATGTTTTTC	CACDTGSWGIRKWDTRQMFF
20	TRDV2	TRDD3	large	TRDJ3	TGTGCCTGTGACCCTGTACTGGGGGATACGAGCTCCTGGGACACCCGACAGATGTTTTTC	CACDPVLGDTSSWDTRQMFF
17	TRDV2	TRDD3	large	TRDJ2	TGTGCCTGTGACACTTTACTGGGGGATACCCCCACAGCACAACTCTTCTTT	CACDTLLGDTPTAQLFF